This TCR beta chain was found in a study of blood T cell repertoires in COVID-19. With regard to this clone: The junction differs from germline at one of its ends, possibly a read error.

Libraries were prepared by immunoSEQ multiplex PCR; TCRdb keeps only in-frame clonotypes and omits some of them. The data show some 180,000 clones, with around 80% seen just once and over 15% held by the top ten. The CDR3 contains 15 residues. CDR1 is SGHRS, CDR2 YFSETQ, per germline. The receptor comes from a woman in her sixties or seventies in a cohort exposed to, infected with or recovered from COVID-19 (not recorded which). V is TRBV5-1 and J is TRBJ2-5, with 7 bases lining up with TRBD2. The sequencing input was PBMCs or T cells enriched from blood (not recorded which). The CDR3 sequence: CASSVGTSDQETQYF. The CDR3 nucleotides are TGCGCCAGCAGTGTTGGTACTAGCGACCAGGAGACCCAGTACTTC.